This T cell receptor (beta chain) was sequenced in a study of OX40 agonist ivuxolimab in advanced cancers. At the level of the whole study: Ivuxolimab was a fully human IgG2 agonistic monoclonal antibody targeting the costimulatory receptor OX40 (CD134). Of the 50 to 55 patients in dose escalation, about 20 had hepatocellular carcinoma, some 15 had melanoma, 9 had renal cell carcinoma and 9 had head and neck cancer. Patients were allowed to have had prior anti-PD-1, anti-PD-L1 or anti-CTLA-4 therapy, and around 40% of the dose-escalation patients had previously received checkpoint inhibitors. The monotherapy dose-escalation portion (N of about 50 patients) of the phase I ivuxolimab trial is reported in the paper. Intravenous ivuxolimab was administered to patients every 2 weeks at six dose levels: 0.01, 0.1, 0.3, 1.5, 3 and 10 mg/kg. Partial responses occurred in three dose-escalation patients, of whom one had hepatocellular carcinoma and two had cutaneous melanoma. Peripheral TCRbeta sequencing aimed to test whether ivuxolimab altered TCR sequence diversity and caused clonal T-cell expansion. In the dose-escalation cohort, 70% to 85% of patients were male, and the mean age was roughly 60 years with a range of roughly 20 to 85. The study at large found these results: At doses of 0.1 to 3.0 mg/kg, clonal expansion of both CD4+ and CD8+ T cells in blood was seen between baseline and week 6. On average, CD8+ T cells showed more expanded clones than CD4+ T cells after ivuxolimab. In the 0.1-3.0 mg/kg groups, partial responders had among the lowest normalized peripheral clonal expansion, particularly in CD8+ T cells. Low levels of normalized T-cell clonal expansion were also shown by some nonresponding patients. Antigen specificity was not determined for the clonally expanded peripheral T cells.

Measured from the cysteine to the phenylalanine, the CDR3 is 15 residues long. CDR3 DNA is the only sequence kept; it has 45 bases, read in frame from the first base. Via the germline V gene, CDR1 is SGDLS and CDR2 YYNGEE. V gives up 4 bases and J gives up 0 bases, and the segment between their germline ends measures 8 bases. Genomic DNA was isolated from the sorted cells so that the TCRbeta CDR3 region could be sequenced. TCRbeta CDR3 regions were sequenced using the immunoSEQ Assay. The immuneACCESS repertoire file appears here via TCRdb, limited to in-frame rearrangements. These files lack a portion of the clones; in checked studies, under half of the deficit traces to unresolved V genes, and the cause of the others is not known. This sample has roughly 80,000 clones in its table, and about 80% of those were observed once. 6.9% of the sample belongs to the ten largest clones. As regards this clone: The clone's antigen remains unknown. Nothing much larger sits one base from this clone, and base qualities are not available.

Patients with autoimmune disease history or receiving systemic immunosuppression were excluded from the trial. Peripheral blood for TCR sequencing was drawn from every dose cohort at baseline, at cycle 4 day 1 and at cycle 7 day 1. Samples came from an open-label, multicenter, first-in-human phase I dose-escalation trial of ivuxolimab. The trial enrolled adults with locally advanced or metastatic head and neck squamous cell, hepatocellular, melanoma or renal cell carcinoma. Before TCR sequencing, CD4+ T cells and CD8+ T cells from peripheral blood were sorted into separate populations. Material: CD4+ or CD8+ T cells sorted from blood, obtained in a trial of the OX40 agonist ivuxolimab. This sequence was found in an adult with an advanced solid tumor such as melanoma, head and neck, liver or kidney cancer. The rearrangement combines TRBV9 with TRBJ2-6, with the identity of the D gene unclear. The nucleotides read TGTGCCAGCAGCCCACGGAGCTCTGGGGCCAACGTCCTGACTTTC. The resulting protein is CASSPRSSGANVLTF.